Presented here are 28 T cell receptor beta chains from one specimen sequenced in a study of shared clonotypes between healthy human individuals. The method was immunoSEQ multiplex PCR; TCRdb's version includes in-frame clones alone and lacks a portion of them. This table has 550,000 to 700,000 clones, around 78% appearing once. The sample consisted of memory CD4+ T cells sorted from blood. The subset here: CD45RA-negative fraction. These receptors were obtained from a woman between 25 and 40 years old in good health.

This clone appeared a few times. The V gene is TRBV6-1, the J gene TRBJ1-1; D gene unclear. The V and J ends lost 1 base and 2 bases respectively, with 14 bases between them. The CDR3 length is 16 residues. Germline CDR1 reads MNHNS; CDR2 reads SASEGT. The CDR3 nucleotides are TGTGCCAGCAGTGAAGAACCCAGGCGAACCAACACTGAAGCTTTCTTT. Translated: CASSEEPRRTNTEAFF.

This clone was detected only once. The chain recombines TRBV5-1 with TRBJ2-5; 8 positions match TRBD1. The CDR3 contains 15 residues. The germline V gene has CDR1 SGHRS and CDR2 YFSETQ. V lost 4 bases and J lost 6; bases outside the gene matches: 11. Here the CDR3 reads CASSLADRGEKTQYF. DNA for the CDR3: TGCGCCAGCAGCCTCGCTGACAGGGGCGAAAAGACCCAGTACTTC.

The chain uses TRBV6-1 and TRBJ1-5; D not certain. This CDR3 is 11 amino acids long. With 2 bases removed from V and 7 bases from J, the gap between germline ends came to 3 bases. Germline loops: CDR1 MNHNS, CDR2 SASEGT. The CDR3 sequence: CASSEKQPQHF. CDR3 coding DNA: TGTGCCAGCAGTGAAAAACAGCCCCAGCATTTT.

V gene TRBV6-1 combines with J gene TRBJ1-2; tentatively, D is TRBD1 (5 bases). Trimming removed 4 bases at V and 6 bases at J, with 15 bases between. CDR3 length equals 14 residues. Germline CDR1 is MNHNS and CDR2 is SASEGT. CDR3 coding DNA: TGTGCCAGCAGTGGCCCTGTCGGGACGGATGGCTACACCTTC. Protein product: CASSGPVGTDGYTF.

The rearrangement uses TRBV7-6 and TRBJ2-2; TRBD2 agrees at 7 bases. Germline V gene data show CDR1 as SGHVS and CDR2 as FNYEAQ. The CDR3 is 16 residues long. Trimming removed 1 base from V and 2 bases from J; junction bases left unmatched: 4. The CDR3 nucleotides read TGTGCCAGCAGCTTAGTTTTAGCGGGTAACACCGGGGAGCTGTTTTTT. Translating it yields CASSLVLAGNTGELFF.

In its sample, this clone was seen a few times. V and J are TRBV2 and TRBJ2-1; D possibly corresponds to TRBD1 (5 bases). V lost 0 bases, J lost 4 bases, and 7 bases lay in between. CDR3 size: 14 residues. Germline values: CDR1 SNHLY, CDR2 FYNNEI. CDR3 region: CASSEAQGYNEQFF. The CDR3 coding sequence is TGTGCCAGCAGTGAAGCCCAGGGATACAATGAGCAGTTCTTC.

The chain combines TRBV19 with TRBJ2-1; 10 nucleotides align to TRBD2. The junction had 9 bases not matched to a gene; V was cut back by 4 bases and J by 0 bases. Germline CDR1 reads LNHDA; CDR2 reads SQIVND (reference sequence). This CDR3 region has 18 residues. The CDR3 sequence is CASSKTSTSGFSYNEQFF. CDR3 DNA sequence: TGTGCCAGTAGTAAAACTTCGACTAGCGGGTTCTCCTACAATGAGCAGTTCTTC. Full variable domain (missing parts from reference TRBV19 and TRBJ2-1): DGGITQSPKYLFRKEGQNVTLSCEQNLNHDAMYWYRQDPGQGLRLIYYSQIVNDFQKGDIAEGYSVSREKKESFPLTVTSAQKNPTAFYLCASSKTSTSGFSYNEQFFGPGTRLTVL.

The V gene is TRBV6-5, the J gene TRBJ2-1, with D possibly matching TRBD1 (5 bases). The CDR3 runs to 14 residues. Looked up from germline, CDR1 is MNHEY and CDR2 is SVGAGI. V lost 8 bases and J lost 3, with 14 bases in between. The CDR3 loop reads CASGRPGNYNEQFF. The CDR3 DNA reads as TGTGCCAGCGGCCGACCAGGGAACTACAATGAGCAGTTCTTC.

CDR3 sequence: CASSSKLRQTGNYGYTF. CDR3 coding DNA: TGTGCCAGCAGTTCCAAGCTGAGACAGACAGGAAACTATGGCTACACCTTC. This chain uses TRBV27 with TRBJ1-2, with a weak D call TRBD1 (6 bases). CDR3 length equals 17 residues. CDR1 is MNHEY and CDR2 is SMNVEV in the germline V gene (reference sequence). Trimming removed 4 bases at V and 2 bases at J, with 20 bases between.

A remark on this clone: The same CDR3 can be traced to other DNA sequences in this sample. The chain carries TRBV2 and TRBJ2-5, with D unclear. The germline V and J ends were trimmed by 3 bases and 4 bases, with 6 bases remaining between them. The CDR3 loop spans 12 amino acids. CDR1 is SNHLY and CDR2 is FYNNEI in the germline V gene. The CDR3 DNA reads as TGTGCCAGCAGTGAGTGGGGAGAGACCCAGTACTTC. Protein: CASSEWGETQYF.

This clone was found a few times. This chain joins TRBV19 and TRBJ1-1; a possible D gene is TRBD1 (6 bases). Deletions cut 5 bases from V and 1 base from J, with 17 bases between. From germline, CDR1 is LNHDA and CDR2 SQIVND (reference sequence). This CDR3 region has 16 residues. The CDR3 sequence: CASSPRVWTANTEAFF. CDR3 nucleotides: TGTGCCAGTAGTCCGAGAGTCTGGACAGCGAACACTGAAGCTTTCTTT.

This clone was picked up one time. The J gene is TRBJ1-5, the V gene TRBV18; D gene unclear. The CDR3 totals 16 residues. The V gene's germline CDR1 is KGHSH and CDR2 LQKENI. V lost 2 bases to trimming and J lost 7 bases, with 18 bases between them. The CDR3 coding sequence is TGTGCCAGCTCACCAACCTCGAGCGGACCTCGCCAGCCCCAGCATTTT. It specifies CASSPTSSGPRQPQHF.

There are a few counts of this clone. The V gene is TRBV11-2, the J gene TRBJ2-7, with D tentatively TRBD1 or TRBD2 (5 bases each). Germline CDR1 is SGHAT and CDR2 is FQNNGV. V was clipped by 7 bases and J by 5 bases, with 15 bases between them. The CDR3 covers 13 residues. This CDR3 is CASTRDPRDEQYF. The CDR3, as DNA: TGTGCCAGCACCCGGGACCCCAGGGACGAGCAGTACTTC.

The count of this clone is one. The rearrangement links TRBV30 to TRBJ1-6; maybe TRBD1 (5 bases). With 3 bases removed from V and 7 bases from J, the gap between germline ends came to 16 bases. Germline V gives CDR1 GTSNPN, CDR2 SVGIG (reference sequence). This CDR3 region has 15 residues. The CDR3 loop is CAWRGDGQGNSPLHF. CDR3 sequence (DNA): TGTGCCTGGAGGGGGGACGGGCAGGGCAATTCACCCCTCCACTTT.

Details on this clone: This may come from a read error, since a much larger clone is one base off. The chain recombines TRBV7-9 with TRBJ2-1, with D hard to call. The CDR3 has 11 amino acids. Germline CDR1 and CDR2: SEHNR and FQNEAQ (reference sequence). V lost 5 bases to trimming and J lost 5 bases, with 4 bases between them. The CDR3 sequence: CASSEHNEQFF. Written as DNA, the CDR3 is TGTGCCAGCAGCGAGCACAATGAGCAGTTCTTC. Full variable domain (outside the CDR3, taken from reference TRBV7-9 and TRBJ2-1): DTGVSQNPRHKITKRGQNVTFRCDPISEHNRLYWYRQTLGQGPEFLTYFQNEAQLEKSRLLSDRFSAERPKGSFSTLEIQRTEQGDSAMYLCASSEHNEQFFGPGTRLTVL.

V gene TRBV29-1 combines with J gene TRBJ2-5; D may correspond to TRBD1 or TRBD2 (6 bases each). The CDR3 consists of 12 residues. Germline V gene lookup returns CDR1 SQVTM and CDR2 ANQGSEA. Deletions cut 6 bases from V and 5 bases from J, with 13 bases between. The CDR3 region is CSVGGGGETQYF. For the CDR3, the DNA is TGCAGCGTAGGGGGAGGAGGGGAGACCCAGTACTTC.

This clone was recorded a few times. This chain uses TRBV5-1 with TRBJ2-7; TRBD1 aligns across 7 bases. Trimming removed 5 bases from V and 3 bases from J; junction bases left unmatched: 8. Looked up from germline, CDR1 is SGHRS and CDR2 is YFSETQ. The CDR3 totals 14 residues. CDR3 in amino acids: CASRLTWDSYEQYF. The CDR3 DNA reads as TGCGCCAGCAGACTAACATGGGACAGCTACGAGCAGTACTTC. Using reference TRBV5-1 and TRBJ2-7 for the parts outside the CDR3, the full variable domain is KAGVTQTPRYLIKTRGQQVTLSCSPISGHRSVSWYQQTPGQGLQFLFEYFSETQRNKGNFPGRFSGRQFSNSRSEMNVSTLELGDSALYLCASRLTWDSYEQYFGPGTRLTVT.

The chain joins TRBV4-1 to TRBJ1-4; tentatively, D is TRBD1 (6 bases). Germline V gene lookup returns CDR1 MGHRA and CDR2 YSYEKL. With 4 bases removed from V and 2 bases from J, the gap between germline ends came to 11 bases. The length of the CDR3 is 15 residues. The CDR3 is CASSRWGQTNEKLFF. The CDR3 region has the DNA TGCGCCAGCAGCCGCTGGGGGCAGACTAATGAAAAACTGTTTTTT.

This clone has more than one count but fewer than ten. This chain connects TRBV28 to TRBJ2-1; possible D gene TRBD1, 5 bases. CDR3 length: 17 residues. Germline CDR1 reads MDHEN; CDR2 reads SYDVKM. The V gene lost 3 bases and the J gene lost 4 bases, with 19 bases spanning the gap. The CDR3 reads CASSLSAIWGVYNEQFF. In DNA form, the CDR3 reads TGTGCCAGCAGTTTGAGCGCAATTTGGGGCGTATACAATGAGCAGTTCTTC.

This chain joins TRBV20-1 and TRBJ2-1; D unresolved. The CDR3 has 11 amino acids. Per the germline V gene, CDR1 is DFQATT and CDR2 is SNEGSKA (reference sequence). V lost 5 bases to trimming and J lost 4 bases, with 6 bases between them. The chain's CDR3 is CSAPSYNEQFF. CDR3 sequence (DNA): TGCAGTGCTCCCAGTTACAATGAGCAGTTCTTC.

V and J are TRBV5-1 and TRBJ2-1; 7 bases map to TRBD2. The CDR3 consists of 15 residues. V gave up 1 base and J gave up 2 bases; unmatched junction bases: 3. Germline V gene data show CDR1 as SGHRS and CDR2 as YFSETQ. This CDR3 reads CASSLTGGPYNEQFF. For the CDR3, the DNA is TGCGCCAGCAGCTTGACGGGGGGTCCCTACAATGAGCAGTTCTTC.

The CDR3 spells CASSLAGVNEKLFF. In DNA form, the CDR3 reads TGTGCCAGCAGCTTAGCAGGAGTTAATGAAAAACTGTTTTTT. This chain connects TRBV7-2 to TRBJ1-4; no definite D call. V gave up 0 bases and J gave up 4 bases, with 6 bases separating them. CDR1 is SGHTA, CDR2 FQGNSA, per germline. This CDR3 spans 14 amino acids. Full variable domain (missing parts from reference TRBV7-2 and TRBJ1-4): GAGVSQSPSNKVTEKGKDVELRCDPISGHTALYWYRQSLGQGLEFLIYFQGNSAPDKSGLPSDRFSAERTGGSVSTLTIQRTQQEDSAVYLCASSLAGVNEKLFFGSGTQLSVL.

The chain has TRBV5-1 and TRBJ2-7, with 9 bases fitting TRBD1. J lost 4 bases, V lost 1 base, and 6 bases had no gene match. This CDR3 spans 15 amino acids. CDR1 and CDR2 from the germline V gene are SGHRS and YFSETQ. CDR3 DNA: TGCGCCAGCAGCTTGTTCACAGGGGGCACTTACGAGCAGTACTTC. It codes for CASSLFTGGTYEQYF.

Here the CDR3 reads CASRPPGTSGSTQYF. In DNA, the CDR3 is TGTGCCAGCAGACCACCCGGGACTAGCGGGAGTACCCAGTACTTC. V gene TRBV6-5 combines with J gene TRBJ2-5; 14 positions match TRBD2. Germline V CDR1 and CDR2: MNHEY, SVGAGI. There are 15 residues in the CDR3. Germline trimming cut 6 bases from V and 8 bases from J; bases unmatched to any gene: 8.

The V gene is TRBV28, the J gene TRBJ1-5, with D unclear. Germline V CDR1 and CDR2: MDHEN, SYDVKM. This CDR3 has 15 residues. Deletions cut 2 bases from V and 4 bases from J, with 12 bases between. The CDR3 spells CASSLPLGSNQPQHF. DNA for the CDR3: TGTGCCAGCAGTTTACCCCTCGGGTCTAATCAGCCCCAGCATTTT.

The count of this clone is one. V is TRBV27 and J is TRBJ1-1; unclear D gene. V lost 3 bases and J 10 bases, leaving 21 bases between the germline ends. Germline V gene lookup returns CDR1 MNHEY and CDR2 SMNVEV (reference sequence). The CDR3 spans 15 residues. CDR3 DNA sequence: TGTGCCAGCAGTTTCCCCTCCGGGATAAGGGTTGGAGCTTTCTTT. It yields the protein CASSFPSGIRVGAFF.

The chain recombines TRBV6-5 with TRBJ2-3, with D perhaps TRBD1 (5 bases). V dropped 2 bases and J dropped 5 bases, with 14 bases sitting between them. Per germline, CDR1 MNHEY and CDR2 SVGAGI. The CDR3 length is 15 residues. The chain's CDR3 is CASSYRRARIDTQYF. The CDR3 DNA follows: TGTGCCAGCAGTTACCGCAGGGCGAGGATAGATACGCAGTATTTT.

The rearrangement uses TRBV7-2 and TRBJ2-3; TRBD2 agrees at 10 bases. V lost 8 bases, J lost 1 base, and 6 bases stayed unmatched. Germline CDR1 reads SGHTA; CDR2 reads FQGNSA. This CDR3 is 15 amino acids long. The CDR3 here is CASGTGTSGTDTQYF. Written as DNA, the CDR3 is TGTGCCAGCGGAACAGGGACTAGCGGCACAGATACGCAGTATTTT.